These T cell receptor beta chains were read from a single sample in a study of blood T cell repertoires in COVID-19. The protocol was immunoSEQ multiplex PCR, while the TCRdb copy is restricted to in-frame clones and leaves out a portion. The sample has more than 300,000 clones, about nine tenths seen once. The source material was peripheral blood. Source of these receptors: an older woman with COVID-19, enrolled during active disease. The conserved cysteine and the conserved F or W are not part of the CDR3 here. Fields, in order: V gene, clone size, CDR3 protein. The size field is filled for only some rows; it gives once, few, many or a size class.

TRBV27,-,ASRAAGVLETQY
TRBV12-3/TRBV12-4,-,ASSKQVSYEQY
TRBV6-5,-,ASSRDRYQPQH
TRBV5-4,-,ASSFSQDYGYT
TRBV7-2,-,ASSLSRGSWGEQY
TRBV27,-,ASSSTWDRAQETQY
TRBV7-2,-,ASSLTPRGDQPQH
TRBV2,-,ASSEGHNNEQF
TRBV7-2,-,ASSWGLAGIYEQY
TRBV5-6,-,ASSSGTGLGGYT
TRBV7-9,-,ASSFTHWTGRNTGELF
TRBV3-1/TRBV3-2,-,ASSGPGTPGNTIY
TRBV9,-,ASSVNEKGSPLH
TRBV12-3/TRBV12-4,-,ASSHGQAGGYT
TRBV29-1,-,SAVQARFDEQY
TRBV28,-,ASQVYPYNEQF
TRBV19,-,ASSRGEGYEQY
TRBV6-1,once,ASSEDRGLSPLH
TRBV18,-,ASSGRTYEQY
TRBV4-2,-,ASSQDFLTDTQY
TRBV5-6,-,ASSLVTGGNQPQH
TRBV10-1,few,ASSESFNTEAF
TRBV5-1,-,ASSVLAADTDTQY
TRBV10-1,few,ASSESLTGAYEQY
TRBV30,-,AWSGGAGGTQY
TRBV2,few,ASSEISDRDGYT
TRBV6-5,-,ASSPDRVIGYT
TRBV5-6,once,ASSFFGEGRNEQF
TRBV2,few,ASSREARDYGYT
TRBV28,-,ASSTGPGYT
TRBV7-2,once,ASSLSRGADGTEAF
TRBV25-1,once,ASGGRETSNYGYT
TRBV5-1,-,ASGPQGLGYT
TRBV4-3,once,ASSQDGTGGTDTQY
TRBV10-3,-,AMAGGTGTQY
TRBV7-8,-,ASSPQGAGEKLF
TRBV6-2/TRBV6-3,-,ASSYVAGEQY
TRBV5-4,-,ASSLLIAGGTTYEQY
TRBV2,-,ASSEEGQGVSGELF
TRBV6-5,-,ASSQDKNTEAF
TRBV6-5,-,ASSRGGGRQPQH
TRBV18,-,ASSPSGGLYEQY
TRBV3-1/TRBV3-2,-,ASSQVATGDSPLH
TRBV6-2/TRBV6-3,-,ASSDPTGPYEKLF
TRBV7-9,-,ASSKTSGGGETQY
TRBV24-1,-,ATSDLVEGNEQF
TRBV7-9,-,ASSFGEGPPYT
TRBV7-2,once,ASRRAGQANYGYT
TRBV5-6,-,ASNFIPLFGLGDTIY
TRBV19,-,ASGTRNQPQH
TRBV12-3/TRBV12-4,-,ASSLTGGRGYT
TRBV28,-,ASRAGQTNYGYT
TRBV5-1,-,ASSLTGRAEDEQF
TRBV19,-,ASSMGGPVGQF
TRBV19,-,ASSIGGQGGNPEAF
TRBV7-9,-,ASSLGSYEQY
TRBV11-1,-,ASSLDSTGELF
TRBV11-2,-,ASSSTGNSPEAF
TRBV6-1,-,ASSAGTGANTGELF
TRBV19,-,ASSTQTFDRRGYT